The entry below describes one T cell receptor (beta chain). Antigen unknown. Unstimulated regulatory T cells (CD4+CD25+CD127-), CD4+CD25- non-regulatory cells, CD4 and CD8 cells were FACS-sorted from thawed PBMCs. This sample is drawn from a study of Tregs in tolerant kidney transplant recipients. Across the study: The nonmyeloablative bone marrow transplants came from related graft donors, with transient mixed chimerism.

Clones were sequenced by immunoSEQ multiplex PCR, and TCRdb holds only the in-frame ones, with some missing. The sample consists of approximately 99,000 clones, around 91% of them appearing once. CDR3 length: 15 amino acids. Germline V gives CDR1 SGDLS, CDR2 YYNGEE. V lost 0 bases, J lost 4 bases, and 10 bases lay in between. Study outcomes and limitations: Changing PCR primers prevented nucleotide comparison between some patients' samples. Activated donor B cell expansion appeared to reveal the most relevant donor-specific TCRbeta repertoire.

This specimen consisted of CD4+ T cells from blood, obtained before the transplant. This chain connects TRBV9 to TRBJ1-4, with TRBD1 as a possible D gene (6 bases). The source of this sequence is a human donor who received a combined kidney and bone marrow transplant. The CDR3 is CASSVAGGYNEKLFF. The CDR3 DNA reads TGTGCCAGCAGCGTAGCGGGGGGCTATAATGAAAAACTGTTTTTT.